Below are 26 T cell receptor beta chains sequenced from a single sample in a study of CD8 T cells in Susac syndrome. An amount of RNA that ranged from roughly 0.5 to 1 ug was reverse transcribed with random hexamers. MiXCR was run by TCRdb on the immunoSEQ multiplex PCR reads, yielding one entry per CDR3 protein. This sample has about 160,000 distinct CDR3 sequences, with around 94% found just once. Sample: CD4+ T cells from PBMCs. Receptors were obtained from a human donor with multiple sclerosis.

CDR3 bases: TGTGCCAGCAGCTTAGAGGGCAGATCGGAAGCTTTCTTT. Encoded protein: CASSLEGRSEAFF. V and J are TRBV13 and TRBJ1-1, with D unresolved. V was cut by 1 base and J by 8 bases, with 11 bases left in between. The germline gives CDR1 PRHDT, CDR2 FYEKMQ (reference sequence). The CDR3 runs 13 residues. The entire variable domain, with the rest obtained from reference TRBV13 and TRBJ1-1, is as follows: AAGVIQSPRHLIKEKRETATLKCYPIPRHDTVYWYQQGPGQDPQFLISFYEKMQSDKGSIPDRFSAQQFSDYHSELNMSSLELGDSALYFCASSLEGRSEAFFGQGTRLTVV.

The chain carries TRBV24-1 and TRBJ2-1, with D hard to call. The germline V and J ends were trimmed by 0 bases and 10 bases, with 9 bases remaining between them. The CDR3 contains 13 residues. The germline V gene encodes CDR1 KGHDR and CDR2 SFDVKD. The CDR3 sequence is CATSDLGDREQFF. The DNA of the CDR3 is TGTGCCACCAGTGATTTGGGGGATCGGGAGCAGTTCTTC.

The CDR3 DNA sequence: TGTGCCAGCAGCTTAGCGGGACAGGGTTTCGGCTACACCTTC. This codes for CASSLAGQGFGYTF. This chain uses TRBV7-8 with TRBJ1-2, with TRBD1 matching over 9 bases. Germline values: CDR1 SGHVS, CDR2 FQNEAQ. Trimming at V came to 0 bases and at J to 8 bases, leaving 4 bases not matched to a gene. CDR3 length: 14 amino acids. Drawing the rest from reference TRBV7-8 and TRBJ1-2, the complete variable domain is GAGVSQSPRYKVAKRGQDVALRCDPISGHVSLFWYQQALGQGPEFLTYFQNEAQLDKSGLPSDRFFAERPEGSVSTLKIQRTQQEDSAVYLCASSLAGQGFGYTFGSGTRLTVV.

The chain is built from TRBV29-1 and TRBJ1-1, with a tentative D call TRBD1 (6 bases). CDR3 length equals 11 residues. Germline V CDR1 and CDR2: SQVTM, ANQGSEA. The CDR3 loop reads CGSQQGTEAFF. The CDR3 DNA is TGCGGTTCCCAACAGGGCACTGAAGCTTTCTTT.

This clonotype was recorded only once. This sequence joins TRBV5-1 and TRBJ2-1, with a tentative D call TRBD2 (7 bases). The V and J ends lost 4 bases and 4 bases respectively, with 15 bases between them. Germline assignment: CDR1 SGHRS and CDR2 YFSETQ. This CDR3 region has 15 residues. The CDR3 DNA follows: TGCGCCAGCAGCAGCCGGGGGGCAAGTTACAATGAGCAGTTCTTC. Translation: CASSSRGASYNEQFF.

This chain uses TRBV28 with TRBJ1-3; a possible D gene is TRBD1 (5 bases). This CDR3 spans 16 amino acids. Trimming took 5 bases from V and 0 from J, leaving 14 bases between them. The germline gives CDR1 MDHEN, CDR2 SYDVKM. CDR3 nucleotide sequence: TGTGCCAGCAGTGGGATGACAGCTTACTCTGGAAACACCATATATTTT. Amino acid sequence: CASSGMTAYSGNTIYF.

V usage is TRBV20-1 and J usage is TRBJ2-1; 8 positions match TRBD1. Germline V gives CDR1 DFQATT, CDR2 SNEGSKA (reference sequence). Unmatched junction bases numbered 6, after V lost 5 bases and J lost 9 bases. There are 12 residues in the CDR3. CDR3: CSAPNQGAEQFF. The CDR3 coding sequence is TGCAGTGCTCCCAACCAGGGGGCTGAGCAGTTCTTC.

CDR3 sequence reads: CASSIETGVAEAFF. In DNA, the CDR3 is TGTGCCAGTAGTATAGAGACAGGGGTGGCTGAAGCTTTCTTT. The chain employs TRBV19 and TRBJ1-1; 8 nucleotides align to TRBD1. The germline gives CDR1 LNHDA, CDR2 SQIVND (reference sequence). V shed 0 bases, J shed 6 bases, and the junction held 3 bases outside the gene matches. The CDR3 loop spans 14 amino acids.

The rearrangement joins TRBV7-2 to TRBJ2-3; D remains ambiguous. V lost 3 bases to trimming and J lost 10 bases, with 8 bases between them. The CDR3 is made up of 11 amino acids. Germline CDR1 is SGHTA and CDR2 is FQGNSA. DNA of the CDR3: TGTGCCAGCAGCTTTTATGAGGCGCAGTATTTT. It codes for CASSFYEAQYF.

The gene calls are TRBV30 and TRBJ2-3, with TRBD2 as a possible D gene (6 bases). The germline V gene has CDR1 GTSNPN and CDR2 SVGIG (reference sequence). This CDR3 comprises 14 residues. V was pared by 0 bases and J by 1 base, with 8 bases between. CDR3: CAWSVPGGTDTQYF. CDR3 DNA: TGTGCCTGGAGTGTACCGGGGGGCACAGATACGCAGTATTTT.

The chain uses TRBV18 and TRBJ1-4; tentative D call: TRBD1 (5 bases). Germline assignment: CDR1 KGHSH and CDR2 LQKENI. The CDR3 consists of 15 residues. V was pared by 4 bases and J by 0 bases, with 9 bases between. The CDR3 sequence: CASSRGAATNEKLFF. In DNA, the CDR3 is TGTGCCAGCTCACGTGGGGCCGCAACTAATGAAAAACTGTTTTTT.

The chain combines TRBV3-1 with TRBJ1-5; a possible D gene is TRBD1 (5 bases). Per the germline V gene, CDR1 is LGHDT and CDR2 is YNNKEL (reference sequence). The CDR3 contains 14 residues. Trimming took 4 bases from V and 6 from J, leaving 13 bases between them. The chain's CDR3 is CASSRANGGQPQHF. The CDR3, as DNA: TGTGCCAGCAGCCGCGCGAACGGGGGTCAGCCCCAGCATTTT. The full variable domain, rest sourced from reference TRBV3-1 and TRBJ1-5, is DTAVSQTPKYLVTQMGNDKSIKCEQNLGHDTMYWYKQDSKKFLKIMFSYNNKELIINETVPNRFSPKSPDKAHLNLHINSLELGDSAVYFCASSRANGGQPQHFGDGTRLSIL.

The chain uses TRBV20-1 and TRBJ1-1; 8 bases align to TRBD1. Germline CDR1 reads DFQATT; CDR2 reads SNEGSKA (reference sequence). The length of the CDR3 is 12 residues. Germline trimming cut 1 base from V and 11 bases from J; bases unmatched to any gene: 6. As DNA, the CDR3 is TGCAGTGCTAGAGTTACAGGGGGAGAGGCTTTCTTT. Its translation is CSARVTGGEAFF.

This chain joins TRBV30 and TRBJ1-3; D gene unclear. V was clipped by 6 bases and J by 1 base, with 13 bases between them. CDR1 GTSNPN and CDR2 SVGIG come from the germline V gene (reference sequence). This CDR3 has 14 amino acids. For the CDR3, the DNA is TGTGCCTGCCCCTCGGAGGTTTCTGGAAACACCATATATTTT. Its translation: CACPSEVSGNTIYF.

V and J are TRBV7-9 and TRBJ2-7; unclear D gene. Germline CDR1 SEHNR, CDR2 FQNEAQ (reference sequence). This CDR3 has 11 residues. The V end was cut by 5 bases, the J end by 7 bases, with 9 bases between. DNA of the CDR3: TGTGCCAGCAGCGGATTGATGGAGCAGTACTTC. Translating gives CASSGLMEQYF.

The chain employs TRBV6-6 and TRBJ2-7, with TRBD1 identical over 9 bases. Trimming took 6 bases from V and 5 from J; bases not matched to a gene: 14. The germline gives CDR1 MNHNY, CDR2 SVGAGI (reference sequence). This CDR3 spans 16 amino acids. The CDR3 bases are TGTGCCAGCAGCAAAACGCCGGGACAGGGCGCCGACGAGCAGTACTTC. Its translation: CASSKTPGQGADEQYF.

V gene TRBV7-2 combines with J gene TRBJ2-1; no reliable D call. CDR3 size: 13 residues. The V gene lost 4 bases and the J gene lost 2 bases, with 6 bases spanning the gap. Germline loops: CDR1 SGHTA, CDR2 FQGNSA. The CDR3 region is CASSSRTYNEQFF. The CDR3 DNA sequence: TGTGCCAGCAGCTCGCGAACCTACAATGAGCAGTTCTTC. The full variable domain, with the rest looked up from reference TRBV7-2 and TRBJ2-1, is GAGVSQSPSNKVTEKGKDVELRCDPISGHTALYWYRQSLGQGLEFLIYFQGNSAPDKSGLPSDRFSAERTGGSVSTLTIQRTQQEDSAVYLCASSSRTYNEQFFGPGTRLTVL.

The J gene is TRBJ2-7, the V gene TRBV27, with 8 positions matching TRBD2. Germline V gene data show CDR1 as MNHEY and CDR2 as SMNVEV (reference sequence). The CDR3 is 16 amino acids. V was pared by 7 bases and J by 1 base, with 12 bases of the junction left unmatched. The CDR3: CASKIMIPGGSYEQYF. CDR3 sequence (DNA): TGTGCCAGCAAGATCATGATCCCGGGAGGGTCCTACGAGCAGTACTTC.

This sequence joins TRBV7-2 and TRBJ1-5, with D possibly being TRBD1 (6 bases). The CDR3 extends over 14 amino acids. Germline V lookup: CDR1 SGHTA, CDR2 FQGNSA. Trimming shortened V by 5 bases and J by 5 bases, and 13 bases separated the two germline ends. Here the CDR3 DNA reads TGTGCCAGCAGCCCCGGGACACTGGATCAGCCCCAGCATTTT. Protein sequence: CASSPGTLDQPQHF.

The V call is TRBV23-1, the J call TRBJ2-7, with 10 nucleotides matching TRBD1. TRBV23-1 is flagged as an ORF with uncertain function. V lost 0 bases to trimming and J lost 7 bases; unmatched junction nucleotides: 6. The CDR3 loop spans 15 amino acids. CDR3 nucleotides: TGCGCCAGCAGTCAATCCCGACAGGGGGCGGGGGAGCAGTACTTC. This translates into CASSQSRQGAGEQYF.

V gene TRBV4-3 combines with J gene TRBJ2-2; D is perhaps TRBD1 or TRBD2 (5 bases each). This CDR3 region has 15 residues. The V end lost 1 base, the J end lost 7 bases, and 13 bases lay between the germline ends. Germline V CDR1 and CDR2: LGHNA, YSLEER. This CDR3 is CASSQVGMGVGELFF. The CDR3 coding sequence is TGCGCCAGCAGCCAAGTGGGGATGGGGGTCGGGGAGCTGTTTTTT.

The V gene is TRBV27, the J gene TRBJ1-3; D gene ambiguous. The CDR3 length is 13 residues. V gave up 5 bases and J gave up 4 bases, with 9 bases separating them. CDR1 and CDR2 (germline): MNHEY, SMNVEV (reference sequence). The chain's CDR3 is CASSTQLGNTIYF. CDR3 nucleotides: TGTGCCAGCAGTACCCAGCTAGGAAACACCATATATTTT.

V is TRBV19 and J is TRBJ1-2; D uncertain. The germline CDR1 and CDR2 sequences are LNHDA and SQIVND (reference sequence). V lost 8 bases to trimming and J lost 0 bases, with 10 bases between them. The CDR3 is made up of 13 amino acids. CDR3 nucleotides: TGTGCCAGTCGCACAGACTCTAACTATGGCTACACCTTC. This sequence encodes CASRTDSNYGYTF. The whole variable domain, filled in from reference TRBV19 and TRBJ1-2, reads DGGITQSPKYLFRKEGQNVTLSCEQNLNHDAMYWYRQDPGQGLRLIYYSQIVNDFQKGDIAEGYSVSREKKESFPLTVTSAQKNPTAFYLCASRTDSNYGYTFGSGTRLTVV.

This clonotype was seen a few times. The CDR3 region has the DNA TGCAGTGCGAAGGGATGGGGTACCTACGAGCAGTACTTC. Translation: CSAKGWGTYEQYF. The rearrangement uses TRBV20-1 and TRBJ2-7; unclear D gene. Germline V gene sequence: CDR1 DFQATT, CDR2 SNEGSKA (reference sequence). This CDR3 is 13 amino acids long. Trimming took 6 bases from V and 2 from J, leaving 14 bases between them.

The chain couples TRBV19 to TRBJ1-5; TRBD1 agrees at 7 bases. Germline V CDR1 and CDR2: LNHDA, SQIVND (reference sequence). V gave up 6 bases and J gave up 6 bases; unmatched junction bases: 8. The CDR3 is 14 residues long. CDR3 amino acids: CASRYQGVGQPQHF. The CDR3 DNA reads TGTGCCAGTAGATATCAGGGGGTCGGTCAGCCCCAGCATTTT.

The DNA for the CDR3 is TGCGCCAGCAGAGGAGGCGGCTATGGCTACACCTTC. Translation gives CASRGGGYGYTF. V usage is TRBV4-1 and J usage is TRBJ1-2; D call uncertain. CDR3 size: 12 residues. CDR1 is MGHRA and CDR2 is YSYEKL in the germline V gene. The V gene lost 6 bases and the J gene lost 4 bases, with 9 bases spanning the gap.